The next 7 T cell receptor beta chains were all read from a single sample in a study of cytomegalovirus exposure and HLA in healthy donors. This PCR relied on a set of 60 Vbeta primers and 13 Jbeta primers. Generated by immunoSEQ multiplex PCR, the TCRdb table keeps only in-frame clones and is missing some. The table includes roughly 190,000 clones, around 86% detected once. Sequenced material: PBMCs. The source of these receptors is a woman under 30 in good health and CMV-seronegative.

The rearrangement links TRBV5-4 to TRBJ2-3, with TRBD2 matching over 10 bases. The CDR3 extends over 16 amino acids. J was trimmed by 8 bases and V by 0 bases; bases with no gene match: 9. Germline V gene sequence: CDR1 SGHNT, CDR2 YYREEE (reference sequence). In nucleotides, the CDR3 is TGTGCCAGCAGCTTGGCTAATAGCGGGGGGTTAGGTACGCAGTATTTT. Translated: CASSLANSGGLGTQYF.

The DNA for the CDR3 is TGCGCCAGCGGGGTGGGGGGAGAAGCCTATGGCTACACCTTC. Its translation is CASGVGGEAYGYTF. The chain uses TRBV10-2 and TRBJ1-2; D possibly corresponds to TRBD1 (5 bases). V lost 8 bases and J lost 4, with 17 bases in between. Per germline, CDR1 WSHSY and CDR2 SAAADI. The CDR3 has 14 residues.

This chain links TRBV6-5 with TRBJ1-2; the match to TRBD1 covers 7 bases. V lost 7 bases, J lost 0 bases, and 2 bases stayed unmatched. CDR3 length: 13 amino acids. Germline V CDR1 and CDR2: MNHEY, SVGAGI. The CDR3 nucleotides are TGTGCCAGCACGGGGACAGCTAACTATGGCTACACCTTC. This sequence encodes CASTGTANYGYTF.

The J gene is TRBJ2-3, the V gene TRBV6-1; D unclear. Per the germline V gene, CDR1 is MNHNS and CDR2 is SASEGT. This CDR3 has 14 residues. The V end was cut by 7 bases, the J end by 1 base, with 12 bases between. CDR3 bases: TGTGCCAGCACGAGGAGTGATGGCACAGATACGCAGTATTTT. Amino acids: CASTRSDGTDTQYF.

The chain recombines TRBV5-8 with TRBJ1-6; 8 bases line up with TRBD1. The CDR3 is made up of 14 amino acids. CDR1 is SGHTS and CDR2 is YDEGEE in the germline V gene. V gave up 4 bases and J gave up 8 bases; unmatched junction bases: 5. CDR3 bases: TGTGCCAGCAGCCTGACAGGGGCCTATTCACCCCTCCACTTT. Amino acids: CASSLTGAYSPLHF.

V and J are TRBV18 and TRBJ2-1; 8 nucleotides line up with TRBD1. This CDR3 is built from 17 residues. From germline, CDR1 is KGHSH and CDR2 LQKENI. Losses at the gene ends were 3 bases for V and 0 bases for J; bases not matched to a gene: 7. CDR3 in DNA: TGTGCCAGCTCACCGACCAGGACAGGGAGCTCCTACAATGAGCAGTTCTTC. Translated, it gives CASSPTRTGSSYNEQFF.

This chain's CDR3 is CASSQDHRGAGTGELFF. The CDR3 DNA is TGCGCCAGCAGCCAAGATCATAGGGGCGCCGGCACCGGGGAGCTGTTTTTT. The V call is TRBV4-1, the J call TRBJ2-2, with D possibly TRBD1 on 5 matching bases. Trimming removed 0 bases from V and 4 bases from J, with 15 bases in between. This CDR3 spans 17 amino acids. Looked up from germline, CDR1 is MGHRA and CDR2 is YSYEKL.